What follows describes a single T cell receptor beta chain. Its antigen remains unknown. This CDR3 has 14 residues. Deletions cut 3 bases from V and 13 bases from J, with 19 bases between. Looked up from germline, CDR1 is LGHDT and CDR2 is YNNKEL (reference sequence). This sample is drawn from a study of T cell responses to AZD1222 COVID-19 vaccine. Whole-study findings and limits: The sample set comprised mostly white British donors with more females, and clonal diversity was possibly underestimated.

The assay was immunoSEQ multiplex PCR, and TCRdb's table has in-frame clones only and misses some. The sample lists roughly 200,000 clones, just over 90% seen once, with about 3.6% in the top ten. V usage is TRBV3-1 (or the pseudogene TRBV3-2) and J usage is TRBJ2-1; D is possibly TRBD1 or TRBD2 (7 bases each). Sequenced material: peripheral blood, taken 28 days after the second dose of the MenACWY control vaccine. This TCR was recovered from an adult who received the MenACWY meningococcal vaccine as a control. The CDR3 here is CASSHQGEGATQFF. The CDR3 nucleotides are TGTGCCAGCAGCCATCAGGGGGAGGGGGCGACTCAGTTCTTC.